This T cell receptor (beta chain) was obtained from a study of shared clonotypes between healthy human individuals (dated by TCRdb to 2020 to 2022). About the investigation overall: The cohort comprised two women and a few men aged 18 to 49 years. Per donor, three plates each were used for CD4 naive and CD4 memory, two for CD8 naive, and one for CD8 memory. To estimate repertoire size and how much clonotypes are shared between individuals, the study performed deep sequencing of blood TCR repertoires from about 5 healthy adults. Different laboratories and diverse techniques were used to prepare libraries and sequence TCR repertoires, to increase sequencing depth and limit assay-specific biases. Between about 0.9 and 10 billion PBMCs per donor were obtained by leukapheresis.

According to the germline V gene, CDR1 reads SGHRS and CDR2 reads YFSETQ. Inclusive of the bounding cysteine and phenylalanine, the CDR3 is 15 residues long. The CDR3 DNA has 45 bases and is translated from base 1. The junction shows trimming of 4 bases on V and 4 bases on J, and the gene matches do not reach 1 base of it. The research as a whole found: Sharing across a handful of donors was observed for about 5% of naive CD4, about 3.2% of naive CD8, roughly 2.4% of memory CD4, and roughly 0.4% of memory CD8 clonotypes. Based on pairwise subsampling, the degree of clonotype sharing among donors was expected to be affected by sequencing depth. Naive subsets generally had larger estimated clonotype richness than memory subsets. Sampling was restricted to blood, and TCR repertoires in tissues likely differ from the TCR repertoires found in blood. Because the study included a small number of donors, the genetic and exposure-history diversity represented was limited. Higher generation probabilities were observed for clonotypes shared by all four sorted-subset donors than for non-shared clonotypes. Even with the large sequencing depth, rarefaction of the sorted-subset datasets indicated that sequencing was incomplete.

Using the deep immunoSEQ assay, multiplex PCR amplified TCR CDR3 regions from genomic DNA. Extracted genomic DNA from each cell subset was distributed evenly across all wells of several immunoSEQ 96-well plates, and each plate was treated as a replicate. For sorted subsets, about 200 ng genomic DNA, equal to 30,000 to 35,000 T cell genomes, was loaded into each replicate PCR. The purified libraries were quantified using a Qubit 3.0 fluorometer, sized with a Bioanalyzer 2100, and then quantified again using the KAPA Library Quantification kit. Every immunoSEQ 96-well plate was sequenced on a dedicated single-read 150-cycle Illumina NextSeq 550 flow cell. In the authors' own workflow: Because the immunoSEQ output included only junctional sequences and no quality scores, the filtering could not be the same as the filtering used for full-length reads. To assign V/J genes and CDR3, sequences were annotated against IMGT germline references using PyIR, a Python wrapper for IgBLAST v1.9. Reads with weak V/J assignments (E-value above 1e-6), missing CDR3, stop codons, out-of-frame junctions, or ambiguous translated residues were removed. V3J clonotypes were defined as sequences sharing an identical inferred V gene, J gene, and CDR3 amino acid sequence. The percentage overlap between two repertoires was calculated by dividing the number of shared unique clonotypes by the size of the smaller repertoire. Repertoire richness was assessed with RTK rarefaction, the Chao1 estimator, and Recon v2.1 estimates of unobserved clonotypes. Generation probabilities were computed with OLGA for all TCRbeta clonotypes obtained by the gDNA method from four donors. TCRdb took this table from immuneACCESS and kept in-frame rearrangements with V and J called. Such tables lack part of the clones; where checked against another copy, unresolved V genes explain under half of the gap, and the rest is unexplained. V and J calls and clone size are as listed in that table; D and trimming were resolved from the DNA. This sample lists 2 million to 3 million clones; 93% were detected once. 0.36% of the sample lies in the top ten.

Notes on this clone: Its binding antigen is unknown. No quality values exist for individual bases; no much larger clone is one base distant. Other DNA sequences in this sample translate to the same CDR3.

The donors were healthy, HIV-negative adults with no recently reported acute infections or vaccinations. Only Caucasian adults living in Nashville, Tennessee, USA were represented among the donors. CD4+ T cells were enriched through magnetic negative selection, after which naive cells were positively selected on CD45RA and the remaining negative fraction served as the memory subset. Blood was collected by leukapheresis, and PBMCs were isolated by Ficoll-Histopaque density gradient centrifugation and then cryopreserved in liquid nitrogen vapor phase. Purity and quantity of every magnetically sorted T cell population were checked by analytical flow cytometry. Genomic DNA was isolated from every sorted fraction and measured by UV absorbance on a Nanodrop 2000c.

The sequencing input was naive CD4+ T cells from PBMCs. The meaning of the sample's cell subset or site label: CD45RA+ positively selected. The chain employs TRBV5-1 and TRBJ2-3, and 15 junction bases match TRBD2. The sequence was obtained from a young man in good health. Some clones in this sample may be carry-over from other donors' samples. This receptor has the CDR3 CASSGLAGGPDTQYF. The bases read TGCGCCAGCAGCGGACTAGCGGGAGGGCCAGATACGCAGTATTTT.